Listed below are T cell receptor beta chains from one sample, sequenced in a study of T cell responses to AZD1222 COVID-19 vaccine. Assay used: immunoSEQ multiplex PCR; TCRdb lists only in-frame clones, some missing. The top ten clones hold about 5.2% of a sample with about 88,000 clones, about 90% of them seen once. The source material was peripheral blood, sampled on day 0 of AZD1222 vaccination. The receptors stem from an adult in good health. Each CDR3 is given with its conserved first and last residue.

TRBJ2-1	TRBV7-8	CASSSTQSGSDEQFF
TRBJ1-5	TRBV24-1	CATSEGQGQGSNQPQHF
TRBJ2-1	TRBV5-1	CASSLKTSGSLPNEQFF
TRBJ1-1	TRBV28	CASSLYPREAFF
TRBJ2-2	TRBV24-1	CATSRAGVTGELFF
TRBJ1-3	TRBV18	CASSPPSMSGNTIYF
TRBJ1-4	TRBV19	CASSNLGPANEKLFF
TRBJ1-1	TRBV27	CASSGRGQGEAEAFF
TRBJ2-7	TRBV7-9	CASSQKGGLQALDF
TRBJ2-7	TRBV5-4	CASSSQTGTGYRYEQYF
TRBJ2-1	TRBV5-1	CASSLGQGLYNEQFF
TRBJ2-1	TRBV25-1	CASIGGGYNEQFF
TRBJ2-7	TRBV5-1	CASSPFSLYEQYF
TRBJ1-6	TRBV9	CASSGTGSPLHF
TRBJ2-7	TRBV10-3	CAISAGSSYEQYF
TRBJ2-7	TRBV18	CASSPLGPPSYEQYF
TRBJ1-2	TRBV18	CASSPRPGPIYGYTF
TRBJ1-1	TRBV18	CASSPDRGNTEAFF
TRBJ2-2	TRBV7-9	CASSQIPWAGELFF
TRBJ1-5	TRBV2	CASSVSGNQPQHF
TRBJ1-4	TRBV29-1	CSVERANEKLFF
TRBJ1-1	TRBV5-1	CASSLLGTLNTEAFF
TRBJ1-4	TRBV7-8	CASSPDTKLFF